This TCR beta chain came from a study of blood T cell repertoires in COVID-19. Study-level background: Acute and convalescent COVID-19 specimens originated in the United States, Italy and Spain. PBMCs, B-cell-depleted T cells, or T cells were the source of the cDNA or gDNA that made up the material.

Germline assignment: CDR1 KGHSH and CDR2 LQKENI. Germline trimming cut 3 bases from V and 3 bases from J; bases unmatched to any gene: 1. The CDR3 loop spans 15 amino acids. Authors' analysis steps: Reference gene primers were amplified, and this amplification served to estimate nucleated cell counts. Assay used: immunoSEQ multiplex PCR; TCRdb lists only in-frame clones, some missing. V and J calls and clone size come straight from that table; D and trimming were deduced from the DNA. The sample lists more than 95,000 clones; 80% were seen once. This clone occurred once. This clonotype was sampled from a human donor in a cohort sampled during active COVID-19. Sequenced: peripheral blood. The chain has TRBV18 and TRBJ2-7; TRBD2 agrees at 14 bases. CDR3 sequence (DNA): TGTGCCAGCTCACCCGGGACTAGCGGGAGCTACGAGCAGTACTTC. Its protein product is CASSPGTSGSYEQYF.